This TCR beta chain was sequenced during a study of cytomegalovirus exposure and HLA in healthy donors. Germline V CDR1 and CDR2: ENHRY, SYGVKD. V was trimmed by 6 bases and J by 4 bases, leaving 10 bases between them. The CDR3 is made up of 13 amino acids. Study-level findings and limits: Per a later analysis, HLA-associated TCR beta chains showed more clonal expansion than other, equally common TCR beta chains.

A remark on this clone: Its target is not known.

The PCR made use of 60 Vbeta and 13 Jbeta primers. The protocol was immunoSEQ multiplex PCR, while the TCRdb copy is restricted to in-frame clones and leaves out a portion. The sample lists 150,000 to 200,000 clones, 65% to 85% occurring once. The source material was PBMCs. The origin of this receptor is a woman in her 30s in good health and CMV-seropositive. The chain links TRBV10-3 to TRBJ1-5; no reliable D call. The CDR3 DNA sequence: TGTGCCATCAGGGGCGCAGGTAATCAGCCCCAGCATTTT. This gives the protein CAIRGAGNQPQHF.